What follows are 9 T cell receptor beta chains derived from one specimen sequenced in a study of tissue T cells after allogeneic stem cell transplantation. Clones were sequenced by immunoSEQ multiplex PCR, and TCRdb holds only the in-frame ones, with some missing. The profile shows about 310 clones, roughly 48% of them singletons. The sequenced sample consisted of skin. These receptors all stem from a female BALB/c mouse in good health. This line is of MHC haplotype H2-d.

For this clone: Germline and genes here are mouse. Read sequence stops 1 residue before the CDR3 end, and the germline J gene provides the missing end. The chain carries TRBV13-2 and TRBJ1-6; D is possibly TRBD1 (6 bases). TRBJ1-6 is designated an ORF whose function remains uncertain. CDR3 length: 15 residues. The germline V and J ends were trimmed by 3 bases and 4 bases, with 11 bases remaining between them. The V gene's germline CDR1 is NNHNN and CDR2 SYGAGS (reference sequence). CDR3 loop: CASGAPGQYNSPLYF. The CDR3 bases that were read are TGTGCCAGCGGTGCCCCGGGACAATATAATTCGCCCCTCTAC.

Points on this clone: The genes and germline here are from mouse. The missing CDR3 end, 1 residue past where the read stops, is filled in from the germline J gene. The gene calls are TRBV24 and TRBJ2-2; 11 bases map to TRBD1. This CDR3 has 16 residues. Germline trimming cut 4 bases from V and 1 base from J; bases unmatched to any gene: 2. CDR1 is KGHTA, CDR2 FRNEEI, per germline. The CDR3 sequence: CASSQGQGGNTGQLYF. The CDR3 bases that were read are TGTGCCAGCAGTCAGGGACAGGGGGGAAACACCGGGCAGCTCTAC.

As to this clone: The gene names given are mouse names. Read coverage stops 1 residue before the CDR3 terminus; the germline J gene supplies the remainder. This chain joins TRBV13-2 and TRBJ2-1; TRBD1 might be the D (5 bases). V was pared by 2 bases and J by 6 bases, with 15 bases between. The CDR3 sequence is 15 residues long. CDR1 NNHNN and CDR2 SYGAGS come from the germline V gene (reference sequence). The chain's CDR3 is CASGERGRGSAEQFF. The part of the CDR3 DNA that was read is TGTGCCAGCGGTGAAAGGGGTAGAGGGTCTGCTGAGCAGTTC.

Comment on this clone: Genes here carry mouse names. The CDR3 end lies 1 residue beyond the end of the read and is filled in from the germline J gene. The J gene is TRBJ1-2, the V gene TRBV23; the table's D call, TRBD1, has no DNA check behind it. The CDR3 is made up of 13 amino acids. Germline CDR1 and CDR2: KGHTA and FQNQQP. This CDR3 is CSSSHRGHSDYTF. Incomplete CDR3 DNA: TGCTCCAGCAGTCACAGGGGGCACTCCGACTACACC. Full variable domain (rest looked up from reference TRBV23 and TRBJ1-2): DAAVTQKPRYLIKMKGQEAEMKCIPEKGHTAVFWYQQKQSKELKFLIYFQNQQPLDQIDMVKERFSAVCPSSSLCSLGIRTCEAEDSALYLCSSSHRGHSDYTFGSGTRLLVI.

A word on this clone: Gene names denote mouse genes. Read sequence stops 1 residue before the CDR3 end, and the germline J gene provides the missing end. This chain uses TRBV31 with TRBJ2-1, with 8 bases lining up with TRBD2. The junction had 2 bases not matched to a gene; V was cut back by 0 bases and J by 1 base. The CDR3 covers 15 residues. Looked up from germline, CDR1 is GKSSPN and CDR2 is SITVG. CDR3 sequence: CAWSLYWGNYAEQFF. The part of the CDR3 DNA that was read is TGTGCCTGGAGTCTCTACTGGGGGAACTATGCTGAGCAGTTC. Complete variable domain (other parts from reference TRBV31 and TRBJ2-1): AQTIHQWPVAEIKAVGSPLSLGCTIKGKSSPNLYWYWQATGGTLQQLFYSITVGQVESVVQLNLSASRPKDDQFILSTEKLLLSHSGFYLCAWSLYWGNYAEQFFGPGTRLTVL.

Turning to this clone: Gene names refer to mouse genes. The CDR3 goes on 1 residue after the read ends, and that part is filled in from the germline J gene. The V gene is TRBV29, the J gene TRBJ1-4, with a tentative D call TRBD1 (6 bases). The CDR3 covers 13 residues. Trimming left V 2 bases short and J 7 bases short, with 8 bases between. CDR1 is MSHET, CDR2 SYDVDS, per germline. This CDR3 is CASSLLGGERLFF. CDR3 DNA (partial): TGTGCTAGCAGTTTACTAGGGGGCGAAAGATTATTT.

Worth noting for this clone: Gene names refer to mouse genes. The sequenced fragment ends 1 residue before the CDR3 boundary, so the rest is inferred from the germline J gene. V usage is TRBV31 and J usage is TRBJ2-5, with D perhaps matching TRBD2 (5 bases). V shed 3 bases and J shed 3 bases, with 7 bases lying between them. CDR3 length equals 12 residues. The V gene's germline CDR1 is GKSSPN and CDR2 SITVG. The CDR3 spells CAWRLDQDTQYF. The CDR3 bases that were read are TGTGCCTGGAGACTGGATCAAGACACCCAGTAC.

About this clone itself: The gene names given are mouse names. The read halts 1 residue ahead of the CDR3 end, with the missing end drawn from the germline J gene. This chain connects TRBV13-1 to TRBJ2-3, with TRBD2 identical over 14 bases. The J segment lost 3 bases and the V segment lost 3 bases, leaving 3 bases of the junction unmatched. The CDR3 contains 16 residues. Germline loops: CDR1 NSHNY, CDR2 SYGAGN. CDR3 loop: CASSGRDWGGAETLYF. The CDR3 DNA, read in part, is TGTGCCAGCAGTGGCCGGGACTGGGGGGGCGCAGAAACGCTGTAT.

As regards this clone: The listed genes are named as in mouse. The read ends 1 residue shy of where the CDR3 ends; the end is completed using the germline J gene. The chain joins TRBV24 to TRBJ1-1, with 10 bases aligning to TRBD1. The germline gives CDR1 KGHTA, CDR2 FRNEEI. The CDR3 is 15 residues long. V was pared by 5 bases and J by 2 bases, with 5 bases of the junction left unmatched. CDR3 sequence: CASSMTGGANTEVFF. CDR3 bases read: TGTGCCAGCAGTATGACAGGGGGCGCCAACACAGAAGTCTTC.